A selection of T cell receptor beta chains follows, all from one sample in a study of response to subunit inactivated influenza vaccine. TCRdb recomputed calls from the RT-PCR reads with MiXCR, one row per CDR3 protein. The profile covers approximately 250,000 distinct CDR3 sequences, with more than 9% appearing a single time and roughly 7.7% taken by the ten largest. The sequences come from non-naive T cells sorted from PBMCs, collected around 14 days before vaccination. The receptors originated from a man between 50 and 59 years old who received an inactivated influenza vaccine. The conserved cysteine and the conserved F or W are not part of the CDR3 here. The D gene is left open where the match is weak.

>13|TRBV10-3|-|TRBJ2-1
AISESIPKKGEQF
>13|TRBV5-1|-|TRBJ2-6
ASKPLISGANVLT
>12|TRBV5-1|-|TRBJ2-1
ASSYGSQDNEQF
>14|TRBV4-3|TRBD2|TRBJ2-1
ASGGLAGEKYNEQF
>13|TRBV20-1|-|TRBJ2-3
SARDDRAATDTQY
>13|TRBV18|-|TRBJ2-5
ASSPPGRQKETQY
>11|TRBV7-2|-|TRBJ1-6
ASSSTVNSPLH
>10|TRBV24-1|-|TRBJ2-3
ATSWGTDTQY
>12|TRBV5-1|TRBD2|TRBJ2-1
ASSFSGSDNEQF
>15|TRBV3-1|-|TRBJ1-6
ASSQVPGTAYNSPLH
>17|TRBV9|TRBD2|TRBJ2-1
ASKSSGGRGGASYNEQF
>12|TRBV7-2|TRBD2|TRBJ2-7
ASSLTSGRYEQY
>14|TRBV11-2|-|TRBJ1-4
ASSSLRGATNEKLF
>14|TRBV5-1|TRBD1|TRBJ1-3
ASSLAGTEPGNTIY
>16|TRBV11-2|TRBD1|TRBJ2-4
ASSLVKGRQGGKNIQY
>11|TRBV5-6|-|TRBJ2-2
ASNLQNTGELF
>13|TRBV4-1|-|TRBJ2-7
ASSQDMRVSYEQY
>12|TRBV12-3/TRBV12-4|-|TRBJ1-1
ASSHAIGNTEAF
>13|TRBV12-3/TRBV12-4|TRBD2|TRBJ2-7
ASSPLGLAAYEQY
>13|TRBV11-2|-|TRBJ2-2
ASSLGAVATGELF
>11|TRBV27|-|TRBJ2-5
ASKSGLEETQY
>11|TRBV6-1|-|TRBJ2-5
ASSRPSLVTQY
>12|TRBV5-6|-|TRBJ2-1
ASSLVRGPSAQF
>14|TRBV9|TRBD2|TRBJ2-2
ASSAFSGTSGGELF
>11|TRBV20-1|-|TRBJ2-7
SATRGGTYEQY
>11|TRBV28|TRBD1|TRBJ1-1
ASHRGINTEAF
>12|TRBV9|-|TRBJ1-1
ASSPRGGSAEAF
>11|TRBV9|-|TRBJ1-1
ASSVVPRTEAF
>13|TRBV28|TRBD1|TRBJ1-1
ASSLYTGGNTEAF
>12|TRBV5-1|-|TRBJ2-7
ASSPNVPPYEQY
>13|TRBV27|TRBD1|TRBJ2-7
ASSLSGTGRYEQY
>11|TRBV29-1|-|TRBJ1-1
SVEVRANTEAF
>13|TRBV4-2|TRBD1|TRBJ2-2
ASRTGDSWGGELF
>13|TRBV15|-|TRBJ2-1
ATSRDRQASNEQF
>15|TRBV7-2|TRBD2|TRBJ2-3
ASRRTSGGAVTDTQY
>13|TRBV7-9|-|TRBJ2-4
ASSLDAGSKNIQY
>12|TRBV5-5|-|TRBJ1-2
ASSLRDGNYGYT
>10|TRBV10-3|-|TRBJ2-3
ATHGGTDTQY
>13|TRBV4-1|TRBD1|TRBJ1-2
ASSQGRGGSHGYT
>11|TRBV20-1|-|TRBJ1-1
SARDLLDTEAF
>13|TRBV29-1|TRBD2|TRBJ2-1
SVGGLAASYNEQF
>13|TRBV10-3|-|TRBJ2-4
AISESVGGINIQY
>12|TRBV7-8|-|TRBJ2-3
ASSLISVGDTQY
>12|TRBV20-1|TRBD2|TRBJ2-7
SARGDREDDEQY
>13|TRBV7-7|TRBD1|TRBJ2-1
ASSTGTGIYNEQF
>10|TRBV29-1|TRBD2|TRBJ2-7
SVASGIYEQY
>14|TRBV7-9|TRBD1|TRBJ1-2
ASSLVGQRAYYGYT
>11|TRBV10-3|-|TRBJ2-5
AISESRMETQY
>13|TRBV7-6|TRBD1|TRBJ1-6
ASSIGQGAHSPLH
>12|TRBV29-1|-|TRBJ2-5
SVEEGGGQETQY
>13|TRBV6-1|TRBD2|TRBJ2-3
ASSRKTSGINTQY
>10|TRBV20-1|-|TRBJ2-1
SARVGLAEQF
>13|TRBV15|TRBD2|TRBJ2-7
ATSRVAGATYEQY
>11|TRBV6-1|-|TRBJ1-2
ASSAVTHYGYT
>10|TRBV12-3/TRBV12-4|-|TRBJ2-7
ASSFVGIEQY
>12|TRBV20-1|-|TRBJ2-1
SASGTGGSNEQF
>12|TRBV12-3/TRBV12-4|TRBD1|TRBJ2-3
ASSHRTGTDTQY
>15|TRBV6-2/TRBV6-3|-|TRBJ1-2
ASSPPLSRTVFYGYT
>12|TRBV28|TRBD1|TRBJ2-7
ASWTGLRAYEQY
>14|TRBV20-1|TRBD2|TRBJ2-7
SAASTSGSARGEQY